The 25 T cell receptor beta chains below all came from one sample that was sequenced in a study of shared clonotypes between healthy human individuals. The method was immunoSEQ multiplex PCR; TCRdb's version includes in-frame clones alone and lacks a portion of them. The sample lists approximately 2,300,000 clones; approximately 90% were seen once. The sample consisted of naive CD4+ T cells from PBMCs. Described subset: CD45RA+ positively selected. These receptors were taken from a man aged 18 to 29 in good health. Some clones in this sample may be carry-over from other donors' samples.

This chain links TRBV28 with TRBJ1-5; D is unclear. Germline values: CDR1 MDHEN, CDR2 SYDVKM. V was trimmed by 3 bases and J by 6 bases, leaving 15 bases between them. CDR3 size: 15 residues. The CDR3 DNA is TGTGCCAGCAGTTTTCCCGGTTTGGGCGGTCAGCCCCAGCATTTT. Translated: CASSFPGLGGQPQHF.

This chain uses TRBV7-3 with TRBJ2-7, with 11 bases identical to TRBD1. Trimming cost V 2 bases and J 5 bases; bases outside gene matches: 8. Germline V lookup: CDR1 SGHTA, CDR2 FQGTGA. The CDR3 is 16 amino acids. CDR3 in DNA: TGTGCCAGCAGCTTACTAGGGACAGGGGGAGTGGACGAGCAGTACTTC. This encodes CASSLLGTGGVDEQYF.

Worth noting for this clone: In the same sample, other DNA sequences code for this CDR3. The chain carries TRBV4-3 and TRBJ2-7; the match to TRBD1 covers 8 bases. Per the germline V gene, CDR1 is LGHNA and CDR2 is YSLEER. CDR3 length: 15 residues. V shed 1 base, J shed 4 bases, and the junction held 6 bases outside the gene matches. CDR3 sequence reads: CASSQVGRGRYEQYF. DNA of the CDR3: TGCGCCAGCAGCCAAGTGGGCAGGGGGCGTTACGAGCAGTACTTC.

CDR3 DNA sequence: TGCGCCAGCAGCTTGCGGGCAGACTCTGGAAACACCATATATTTT. Translated: CASSLRADSGNTIYF. This chain links TRBV5-1 with TRBJ1-3; no clear D. CDR1 is SGHRS and CDR2 is YFSETQ in the germline V gene. The germline V and J ends were trimmed by 1 base and 0 bases, with 8 bases remaining between them. CDR3 size: 15 residues.

The chain joins TRBV5-8 to TRBJ2-3, with a weak D call TRBD1 (5 bases). Trimming stripped 4 bases from V and 0 bases from J, with 9 bases between. Per the germline V gene, CDR1 is SGHTS and CDR2 is YDEGEE. The CDR3 consists of 14 residues. CDR3 loop: CASSLRQSTDTQYF. CDR3 coding DNA: TGTGCCAGCAGCCTCAGACAGAGCACAGATACGCAGTATTTT. Variable domain in full (rest from reference TRBV5-8 and TRBJ2-3): EAGVTQSPTHLIKTRGQQATLRCSPISGHTSVYWYQQALGLGLQFLLWYDEGEERNRGNFPPRFSGRQFPNYSSELNVNALELEDSALYLCASSLRQSTDTQYFGPGTRLTVL.

V and J are TRBV9 and TRBJ2-7; TRBD1 aligns across 8 bases. The ends lost 4 bases at V and 3 bases at J; junction bases unmatched: 6. This CDR3 spans 14 amino acids. Germline assignment: CDR1 SGDLS and CDR2 YYNGEE. CDR3 nucleotides: TGTGCCAGCAGCCGGGCAACAGGGGGCTACGAGCAGTACTTC. Amino acids: CASSRATGGYEQYF. Looking up the rest from reference TRBV9 and TRBJ2-7 gives the full variable domain: DSGVTQTPKHLITATGQRVTLRCSPRSGDLSVYWYQQSLDQGLQFLIQYYNGEERAKGNILERFSAQQFPDLHSELNLSSLELGDSALYFCASSRATGGYEQYFGPGTRLTVT.

This clone was observed a handful of times. V gene TRBV7-2 combines with J gene TRBJ1-4, with a weak D call TRBD1 (5 bases). CDR3 size: 14 residues. In germline, CDR1 is SGHTA, CDR2 FQGNSA. Trimming removed 6 bases from V and 5 bases from J, with 13 bases in between. The CDR3 DNA is TGTGCCAGCAGAAGAGGGGTTGGGAATGAAAAACTGTTTTTT. This gives the protein CASRRGVGNEKLFF.

With respect to this clone: Within the sample, other DNA sequences also encode this same CDR3. The chain is built from TRBV5-5 and TRBJ2-1, with D tentatively TRBD1 (5 bases). Germline V gene lookup returns CDR1 SGHKS and CDR2 YYEKEE (reference sequence). Between the trimmed V and J ends, which lost 0 bases and 0 bases, there was a span of 7 bases. The CDR3 totals 15 residues. The CDR3 bases are TGTGCCAGCAGCTTGGGGGGCAACTCCTACAATGAGCAGTTCTTC. It encodes CASSLGGNSYNEQFF.

Here the CDR3 DNA reads TGTGCCAGCTCACCACCAGAGACAGGGTTCCAGGGGGAGCAGTACTTC. Protein product: CASSPPETGFQGEQYF. The rearrangement joins TRBV18 to TRBJ2-7; 7 bases are shared with TRBD1. CDR3 length: 16 amino acids. Trimming took 0 bases from V and 7 from J; bases not matched to a gene: 12. From germline, CDR1 is KGHSH and CDR2 LQKENI.

The chain couples TRBV19 to TRBJ1-5; D not resolved. Between the trimmed V and J ends, which lost 2 bases and 2 bases, there was a span of 10 bases. CDR1 is LNHDA and CDR2 is SQIVND in the germline V gene (reference sequence). This CDR3 is 15 amino acids long. This CDR3 is CASSISGPRNQPQHF. Written as DNA, the CDR3 is TGTGCCAGTAGTATATCTGGCCCTCGCAATCAGCCCCAGCATTTT.

This chain links TRBV27 with TRBJ2-7; the match to TRBD2 covers 13 bases. There are 16 residues in the CDR3. CDR1 MNHEY and CDR2 SMNVEV come from the germline V gene (reference sequence). Trimming at V came to 5 bases and at J to 3 bases, leaving 7 bases not matched to a gene. The CDR3, as DNA: TGTGCCAGCAGTGCTCGAGGACTAGCGGGGGTCTACGAGCAGTACTTC. Translating gives CASSARGLAGVYEQYF.

This chain uses TRBV5-1 with TRBJ2-7, with TRBD2 matching over 10 bases. Germline V gene data show CDR1 as SGHRS and CDR2 as YFSETQ. J was trimmed by 3 bases and V by 4 bases; bases with no gene match: 16. The CDR3 loop spans 18 amino acids. DNA for the CDR3: TGCGCCAGCAGCCCGCGACTCAGCGGGAGGGGCGGTAACTACGAGCAGTACTTC. Its translation: CASSPRLSGRGGNYEQYF.

The V gene is TRBV5-4, the J gene TRBJ2-1; 8 bases align to TRBD2. The CDR3 contains 14 residues. CDR1 is SGHNT and CDR2 is YYREEE in the germline V gene (reference sequence). Trimming at V came to 4 bases and at J to 4 bases, leaving 4 bases not matched to a gene. This CDR3 is CASSPGRVYNEQFF. The CDR3 DNA follows: TGTGCCAGCAGCCCCGGGAGGGTTTACAATGAGCAGTTCTTC.

Only one count was recorded for this clone. The chain carries TRBV29-1 and TRBJ2-5; D is unclear. Germline-derived CDR1 and CDR2 are SQVTM and ANQGSEA. The germline V and J ends were trimmed by 3 bases and 2 bases, with 4 bases remaining between them. The CDR3 has 11 amino acids. Here the CDR3 DNA reads TGCAGCGTTGAGCGTCAAGAGACCCAGTACTTC. It is translated as CSVERQETQYF.

The chain uses TRBV7-2 and TRBJ2-5; D not resolved. V was pared by 1 base and J by 0 bases, with 9 bases between. Per germline, CDR1 SGHTA and CDR2 FQGNSA. This CDR3 has 15 amino acids. Written as DNA, the CDR3 is TGTGCCAGCAGCTTAGGGGTAGGGAACCAAGAGACCCAGTACTTC. Protein sequence: CASSLGVGNQETQYF. Full variable domain (rest looked up from reference TRBV7-2 and TRBJ2-5): GAGVSQSPSNKVTEKGKDVELRCDPISGHTALYWYRQSLGQGLEFLIYFQGNSAPDKSGLPSDRFSAERTGGSVSTLTIQRTQQEDSAVYLCASSLGVGNQETQYFGPGTRLLVL.

The CDR3 loop reads CASSMRGVRGPARPQHF. CDR3 sequence (DNA): TGTGCCAGTAGTATGCGAGGGGTCAGGGGTCCCGCTAGGCCCCAGCATTTT. The chain carries TRBV19 and TRBJ1-5, with a possible D match to TRBD1 (6 bases). The germline V and J ends were trimmed by 3 bases and 9 bases, with 24 bases remaining between them. The CDR3 contains 17 residues. Per germline, CDR1 LNHDA and CDR2 SQIVND (reference sequence).

V and J are TRBV5-1 and TRBJ2-6; no clear D. Germline loops: CDR1 SGHRS, CDR2 YFSETQ. The CDR3 runs 15 residues. Trimming took 4 bases from V and 3 from J, leaving 11 bases between them. The CDR3 spells CASSMEALGANVLTF. DNA for the CDR3: TGCGCCAGCAGCATGGAAGCCCTTGGGGCCAACGTCCTGACTTTC.

V usage is TRBV4-1 and J usage is TRBJ2-7; D perhaps matches TRBD2 (5 bases). Germline CDR1 MGHRA, CDR2 YSYEKL. V lost 4 bases, J lost 0 bases, and 22 bases lay in between. The CDR3 has 18 residues. Here the CDR3 reads CASSRKTRRQTNSYEQYF. DNA for the CDR3: TGCGCCAGCAGCCGCAAAACAAGGAGGCAGACTAACTCCTACGAGCAGTACTTC.

This CDR3 reads CASSQGTGDEQYF. CDR3 nucleotides: TGCGCCAGCAGCCAAGGGACAGGGGACGAGCAGTACTTC. The chain joins TRBV4-3 to TRBJ2-7, with 9 bases matching TRBD1. Germline-derived CDR1 and CDR2 are LGHNA and YSLEER. This CDR3 contains 13 residues. V trimming: 1 base; J trimming: 5 bases; junction bases outside the gene matches: 0.

As for this clone: Other DNA sequences in the sample encode the same CDR3. The genes are TRBV28 and TRBJ2-7, with D maybe TRBD2 (6 bases). Between the trimmed V and J ends, which lost 5 bases and 2 bases, there was a span of 10 bases. Germline CDR1 MDHEN, CDR2 SYDVKM. The CDR3 is 13 amino acids. The CDR3 bases are TGTGCCAGCAGTCCCGGGGGACCCTACGAGCAGTACTTC. It is translated as CASSPGGPYEQYF.

The V gene is TRBV15, the J gene TRBJ2-1; 11 bases match TRBD2. V shed 0 bases and J 7 bases; nucleotides not matched to a gene: 5. Germline CDR1 is LNHNV and CDR2 is YYDKDF (reference sequence). The CDR3 is made up of 16 amino acids. CDR3 sequence reads: CATSRELAGERNEQFF. The CDR3, as DNA: TGTGCCACCAGCAGAGAACTAGCGGGAGAACGGAATGAGCAGTTCTTC.

The rearrangement joins TRBV10-3 to TRBJ2-1; 8 bases line up with TRBD1. V gave up 10 bases and J gave up 7 bases; unmatched junction bases: 15. CDR1 is ENHRY, CDR2 SYGVKD, per germline. The CDR3 length is 15 residues. CDR3 region: CATEPRDRMINEQFF. Written as DNA, the CDR3 is TGTGCCACAGAGCCCAGGGACAGGATGATAAATGAGCAGTTCTTC.

The chain has TRBV6-6 and TRBJ2-6; D remains unclear. The V gene lost 4 bases and the J gene lost 2 bases, with 12 bases spanning the gap. The CDR3 has 16 amino acids. Germline V gene lookup returns CDR1 MNHNY and CDR2 SVGAGI (reference sequence). This CDR3 is CASSWADTPGANVLTF. CDR3 DNA sequence: TGTGCCAGCAGTTGGGCCGACACGCCTGGGGCCAACGTCCTGACTTTC.

V gene TRBV19 combines with J gene TRBJ1-2; TRBD1 agrees at 7 bases. The germline gives CDR1 LNHDA, CDR2 SQIVND (reference sequence). V shed 5 bases and J 4 bases; nucleotides not matched to a gene: 13. The CDR3 spans 16 residues. The CDR3 loop reads CASSFVTGTLGYGYTF. The CDR3 DNA reads as TGTGCCAGTAGTTTTGTGACAGGGACGTTGGGCTATGGCTACACCTTC. The full variable domain, completed using reference TRBV19 and TRBJ1-2, is DGGITQSPKYLFRKEGQNVTLSCEQNLNHDAMYWYRQDPGQGLRLIYYSQIVNDFQKGDIAEGYSVSREKKESFPLTVTSAQKNPTAFYLCASSFVTGTLGYGYTFGSGTRLTVV.

This clone was recorded once. The gene calls are TRBV7-9 and TRBJ2-7; the D gene is possibly TRBD1 (5 bases). The CDR3 runs 16 residues. Germline CDR1 SEHNR, CDR2 FQNEAQ (reference sequence). The V end was cut by 3 bases, the J end by 3 bases, with 18 bases between. The CDR3 region is CASSLSQGVGYYEQYF. CDR3 nucleotides: TGTGCCAGCAGCTTGAGCCAAGGGGTAGGGTACTACGAGCAGTACTTC.